The 2 T cell receptor beta chains below come from one sample, sequenced in a study of PD-L1 blockade in urothelial cancer. Clones were read by immunoSEQ multiplex PCR, and TCRdb kept only the in-frame ones, dropping some. The profile covers 85,000 to 90,000 clones, with 90% to 95% appearing a single time and roughly 9.4% taken by the ten largest. Sequencing used PBMCs, obtained around atezolizumab (anti-PD-L1) treatment. Source of these receptors: a man between 60 and 75 years old with urothelial cancer.

The chain links TRBV5-1 to TRBJ2-2; no reliable D call. Trimming removed 1 base from V and 15 bases from J, with 19 bases in between. The CDR3 extends over 14 amino acids. CDR1 and CDR2 from the germline V gene are SGHRS and YFSETQ. The CDR3 nucleotides read TGCGCCAGCAGCTTGAGCCCATCAAACCAACTTTTGTTTTTT. It specifies CASSLSPSNQLLFF.

The chain uses TRBV15 and TRBJ1-2; 8 bases are a match to TRBD1. Germline V gives CDR1 LNHNV, CDR2 YYDKDF (reference sequence). V lost 5 bases, J lost 5 bases, and 10 bases stayed unmatched. The CDR3 contains 15 residues. CDR3 region: CATSRPGQGIYGYTF. The CDR3 coding sequence is TGTGCCACCAGCCGACCTGGACAGGGAATATATGGCTACACCTTC.